This section outlines one T cell receptor beta chain sequence together with its context. The target antigen is unknown. Random hexamers were used to reverse transcribe an amount of roughly 0.5 to 1 ug RNA. With immunoSEQ multiplex PCR, TCR beta CDR3 was amplified across 54 Vbeta and 13 Jbeta. Each CDR3 protein gets one entry after TCRdb re-called the immunoSEQ multiplex PCR reads with MiXCR. The data show about 150,000 distinct CDR3 sequences, almost 96% seen once. The sample comes from a study of CD8 T cells in Susac syndrome. There are 12 residues in the CDR3. V was clipped by 4 bases and J by 0 bases, with 4 bases between them. Points from the study as a whole: It was acknowledged by the study that relatively few individuals were included in its TCR sequencing and HLA analysis. The CD4+ T cell repertoires in Susac syndrome were not clonally expanded.

Specimen: CD4+ T cells from PBMCs. The source is a human donor with Susac syndrome. This chain links TRBV12-3 or TRBV12-4 with TRBJ2-7; no clear D. The CDR3 nucleotides read TGTGCCAGCAGTTCGAGCTCCTACGAGCAGTACTTC. Its translation: CASSSSSYEQYF.